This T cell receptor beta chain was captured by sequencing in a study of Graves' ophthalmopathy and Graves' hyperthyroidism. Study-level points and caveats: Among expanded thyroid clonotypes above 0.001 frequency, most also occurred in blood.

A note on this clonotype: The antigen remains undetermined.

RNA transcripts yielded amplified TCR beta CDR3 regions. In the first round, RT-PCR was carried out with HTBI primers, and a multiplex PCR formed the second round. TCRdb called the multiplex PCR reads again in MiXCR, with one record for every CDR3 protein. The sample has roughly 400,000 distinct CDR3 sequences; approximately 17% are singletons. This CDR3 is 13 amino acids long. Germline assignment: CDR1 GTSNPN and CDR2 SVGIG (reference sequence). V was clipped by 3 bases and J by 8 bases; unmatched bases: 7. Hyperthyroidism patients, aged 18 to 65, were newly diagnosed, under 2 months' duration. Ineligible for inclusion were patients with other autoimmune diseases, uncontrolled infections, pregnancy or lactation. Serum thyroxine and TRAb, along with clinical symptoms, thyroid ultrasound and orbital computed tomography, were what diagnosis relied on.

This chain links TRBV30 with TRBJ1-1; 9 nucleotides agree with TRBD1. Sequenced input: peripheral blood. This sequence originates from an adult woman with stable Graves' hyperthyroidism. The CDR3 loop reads CAWRTGQGPEAFF. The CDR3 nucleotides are TGTGCCTGGAGAACGGGACAGGGACCCGAAGCTTTCTTT. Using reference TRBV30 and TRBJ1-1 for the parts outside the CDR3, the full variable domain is SQTIHQWPATLVQPVGSPLSLECTVEGTSNPNLYWYRQAAGRGLQLLFYSVGIGQISSEVPQNLSASRPQDRQFILSSKKLLLSDSGFYLCAWRTGQGPEAFFGQGTRLTVV.